The 31 T cell receptor beta chains listed next were all sequenced from one sample in a study of blood T cell repertoires in COVID-19. The assay was immunoSEQ multiplex PCR, and TCRdb's table has in-frame clones only and misses some. The repertoire consists of approximately 90,000 clones, with about two thirds occurring once and the leading ten covering approximately 15%. The material sequenced was peripheral blood. These TCRs come from a woman aged 80 or older with acute or convalescent COVID-19.

The CDR3 bases are TGTGCCAGCAGCTTTAGTACTGGAAACACCATATATTTT. Residues: CASSFSTGNTIYF. This chain connects TRBV7-9 to TRBJ1-3, with D unresolved. The V and J ends lost 3 bases and 2 bases respectively, with 5 bases between them. The CDR3 sequence is 13 residues long. Germline CDR1 reads SEHNR; CDR2 reads FQNEAQ (reference sequence). Full variable domain (remainder filled in from reference TRBV7-9 and TRBJ1-3): DTGVSQNPRHKITKRGQNVTFRCDPISEHNRLYWYRQTLGQGPEFLTYFQNEAQLEKSRLLSDRFSAERPKGSFSTLEIQRTEQGDSAMYLCASSFSTGNTIYFGEGSWLTVV.

J is TRBJ2-1 and V is TRBV18; 13 bases agree with TRBD2. After removal of 3 bases from V and 6 bases from J, the junction contained 2 bases not matched to a gene. Looked up from germline, CDR1 is KGHSH and CDR2 is LQKENI. CDR3 length: 15 residues. The CDR3 protein is CASSPGLAGVNEQFF. CDR3 nucleotides: TGTGCCAGCTCACCCGGACTAGCGGGGGTCAATGAGCAGTTCTTC. The whole variable domain, remainder taken from reference TRBV18 and TRBJ2-1, is NAGVMQNPRHLVRRRGQEARLRCSPMKGHSHVYWYRQLPEEGLKFMVYLQKENIIDESGMPKERFSAEFPKEGPSILRIQQVVRGDSAAYFCASSPGLAGVNEQFFGPGTRLTVL.

This clone came up a few times. The chain combines TRBV5-1 with TRBJ2-1, with D maybe TRBD2 (6 bases). Germline V gene lookup returns CDR1 SGHRS and CDR2 YFSETQ. This CDR3 region has 14 residues. V gave up 4 bases and J gave up 3 bases, with 11 bases separating them. As DNA, the CDR3 is TGCGCCAGCAGCGTCGGGGGTAGCTACAATGAGCAGTTCTTC. It translates to CASSVGGSYNEQFF.

CDR3 residues: CAWTVTSADTQYF. The CDR3 DNA follows: TGTGCCTGGACCGTTACTTCGGCAGATACGCAGTATTTT. The chain employs TRBV30 and TRBJ2-3; no definite D call. CDR3 size: 13 residues. Looked up from germline, CDR1 is GTSNPN and CDR2 is SVGIG (reference sequence). V gave up 4 bases and J gave up 4 bases, with 12 bases separating them.

The chain employs TRBV3-1 (or the pseudogene TRBV3-2) and TRBJ2-3; TRBD2 might be the D (5 bases). The CDR3 covers 11 residues. The V end lost 1 base, the J end lost 11 bases, and 7 bases lay between the germline ends. The germline CDR1 and CDR2 sequences are LGHDT and YNNKEL (reference sequence). CDR3 in DNA: TGTGCCAGCAGCCAAGGAGAGGGGCAGTATTTT. It translates to CASSQGEGQYF.

The chain has TRBV18 and TRBJ1-2, with D possibly matching TRBD1 (6 bases). Germline lookup yields CDR1 KGHSH and CDR2 LQKENI. Trimming took off 3 bases at V and 4 bases at J, with 15 bases between the two ends. This CDR3 has 15 residues. The CDR3, as DNA: TGTGCCAGCTCACCGCAACACAGGGCGTTCTATGGCTACACCTTC. Protein product: CASSPQHRAFYGYTF.

This chain links TRBV4-2 with TRBJ1-3; D is uncertain. The CDR3 covers 15 residues. Deletions cut 6 bases from V and 0 bases from J, with 12 bases between. Germline CDR1 and CDR2: LGHNA and YNFKEQ. CDR3 sequence reads: CASSRSVSSGNTIYF. The CDR3 DNA follows: TGTGCCAGCAGTCGCAGTGTCAGCTCTGGAAACACCATATATTTT.

The V and J genes are TRBV7-9 and TRBJ1-6; perhaps TRBD1 as D (5 bases). V was shortened by 6 bases and J by 4 bases, with 16 bases between the two germline ends. The V gene's germline CDR1 is SEHNR and CDR2 FQNEAQ (reference sequence). The length of the CDR3 is 16 residues. The CDR3: CASSSGGDLYNSPLHF. In nucleotides, the CDR3 is TGTGCCAGCAGTTCTGGGGGGGATCTGTATAATTCACCCCTCCACTTT.

The gene calls are TRBV5-4 and TRBJ2-3; 11 positions match TRBD2. There are 17 residues in the CDR3. The junction had 8 bases not matched to a gene; V was cut back by 4 bases and J by 1 base. Germline V CDR1 and CDR2: SGHNT, YYREEE (reference sequence). As DNA, the CDR3 is TGTGCCAGCAGCGATCTAACTAGCGGGGGAGGCACAGATACGCAGTATTTT. This sequence encodes CASSDLTSGGGTDTQYF.

V gene TRBV12-3 or TRBV12-4 combines with J gene TRBJ1-6, with a tentative D call TRBD1 (5 bases). V lost 3 bases to trimming and J lost 13 bases, with 7 bases between them. This CDR3 is built from 11 residues. The CDR3 loop is CASSFGGPLHF. The CDR3, as DNA: TGTGCCAGCAGTTTCGGGGGGCCCCTCCACTTT.

The rearrangement uses TRBV6-5 and TRBJ2-7; 9 bases match TRBD1. This CDR3 has 15 residues. Germline CDR1 MNHEY, CDR2 SVGAGI. Trimming cost V 6 bases and J 3 bases; bases outside gene matches: 9. CDR3 sequence (DNA): TGTGCCAGCAGGTATTTACAGGGGGCTTTCTACGAGCAGTACTTC. Protein: CASRYLQGAFYEQYF.

The J gene is TRBJ2-7, the V gene TRBV6-2 or TRBV6-3, with 8 positions matching TRBD1. This CDR3 is 16 amino acids long. The germline gives CDR1 MNHEY, CDR2 SVGEGT. V was pared by 5 bases and J by 0 bases, with 9 bases of the junction left unmatched. The DNA for the CDR3 is TGTGCCAGCAGTCCCGGGACAGGACTGAGCTCCTACGAGCAGTACTTC. It is translated as CASSPGTGLSSYEQYF.

This chain connects TRBV4-1 to TRBJ2-3; D perhaps matches TRBD1 (6 bases). The V and J ends lost 1 base and 0 bases respectively, with 14 bases between them. Germline V gene data show CDR1 as MGHRA and CDR2 as YSYEKL. This CDR3 has 17 residues. The CDR3: CASSQVTGTPSTDTQYF. CDR3 in DNA: TGCGCCAGCAGCCAAGTCACCGGGACACCTAGCACAGATACGCAGTATTTT.

V usage is TRBV11-2 and J usage is TRBJ1-6; possibly TRBD1 for D (6 bases). V lost 4 bases, J lost 9 bases, and 19 bases lay in between. CDR3 size: 16 residues. Germline V gives CDR1 SGHAT, CDR2 FQNNGV. The CDR3: CASSSFRGARGSPLHF. In DNA, the CDR3 is TGTGCCAGCAGCTCCTTTCGGGGGGCAAGGGGTTCACCCCTCCACTTT.

V gene TRBV11-2 combines with J gene TRBJ1-1; D is possibly TRBD1 (5 bases). Germline lookup yields CDR1 SGHAT and CDR2 FQNNGV. CDR3 size: 13 residues. Trimming cost V 2 bases and J 1 base, with 5 bases left between them. The CDR3 DNA reads as TGTGCCAGCAGCTTACAGGGGAACACTGAAGCTTTCTTT. Encoded protein: CASSLQGNTEAFF.

V usage is TRBV6-6 and J usage is TRBJ1-3, with D perhaps matching TRBD1 (5 bases). This CDR3 is built from 15 residues. V was shortened by 4 bases and J by 5 bases, with 15 bases between the two germline ends. The germline V gene encodes CDR1 MNHNY and CDR2 SVGAGI (reference sequence). This CDR3 reads CASSFREEGRNTIYF. In nucleotides, the CDR3 is TGTGCCAGCAGTTTCAGGGAAGAAGGAAGAAACACCATATATTTT.

The chain is built from TRBV21-1 and TRBJ2-1; the table gives TRBD2 as D, unverified against the DNA. TRBV21-1 is flagged as a pseudogene. The CDR3 totals 18 residues. CDR3 nucleotide sequence: TGTGCCAGCAGCAAAGTGGGAGGGCGGGGGGACAACTACAATGAGCAGTTCTTC. This translates into CASSKVGGRGDNYNEQFF.

This rearrangement joins TRBV6-5 to TRBJ2-1; possible D gene TRBD1, 5 bases. This CDR3 is built from 11 residues. Looked up from germline, CDR1 is MNHEY and CDR2 is SVGAGI. Between the trimmed V and J ends, which lost 5 bases and 6 bases, there was a span of 5 bases. CDR3 sequence reads: CASSQGNEQFF. The DNA for the CDR3 is TGTGCCAGCAGTCAGGGCAATGAGCAGTTCTTC.

V gene TRBV7-2 combines with J gene TRBJ1-2; D gene unclear. CDR1 is SGHTA, CDR2 FQGNSA, per germline. V was trimmed by 0 bases and J by 2 bases, leaving 7 bases between them. The CDR3 covers 14 residues. The CDR3 reads CASSLALANYGYTF. The CDR3 coding sequence is TGTGCCAGCAGCTTAGCGCTAGCGAACTATGGCTACACCTTC. Filled out from reference TRBV7-2 and TRBJ1-2, the complete variable domain reads GAGVSQSPSNKVTEKGKDVELRCDPISGHTALYWYRQSLGQGLEFLIYFQGNSAPDKSGLPSDRFSAERTGGSVSTLTIQRTQQEDSAVYLCASSLALANYGYTFGSGTRLTVV.

This clone came up once. The gene calls are TRBV2 and TRBJ1-6; no reliable D call. Trimming shortened V by 6 bases and J by 7 bases, and 7 bases separated the two germline ends. The CDR3 spans 12 residues. CDR1 is SNHLY and CDR2 is FYNNEI in the germline V gene. The CDR3 bases are TGTGCCAGCAGGGCCCCAAATTCACCCCTCCACTTT. Its translation: CASRAPNSPLHF.

The chain couples TRBV19 to TRBJ1-1; D remains ambiguous. Germline CDR1 LNHDA, CDR2 SQIVND (reference sequence). The CDR3 covers 13 residues. Trimming shortened V by 7 bases and J by 7 bases, and 16 bases separated the two germline ends. As DNA, the CDR3 is TGTGCCAGTATGGATCATGGTCGGGATGAAGCTTTCTTT. Encoded protein: CASMDHGRDEAFF. The full variable domain, completed using reference TRBV19 and TRBJ1-1, is DGGITQSPKYLFRKEGQNVTLSCEQNLNHDAMYWYRQDPGQGLRLIYYSQIVNDFQKGDIAEGYSVSREKKESFPLTVTSAQKNPTAFYLCASMDHGRDEAFFGQGTRLTVV.

This chain links TRBV19 with TRBJ1-2; the match to TRBD1 covers 8 bases. The CDR3 totals 14 residues. The trim removed 10 bases at V and 2 bases at J, leaving 9 bases unmatched. Germline V gene sequence: CDR1 LNHDA, CDR2 SQIVND (reference sequence). The CDR3 DNA reads TGTGCCACCATCCCAGGACAGGGAAACTATGGCTACACCTTC. This gives the protein CATIPGQGNYGYTF.

The genes are TRBV5-1 and TRBJ2-7; the match to TRBD1 covers 7 bases. With V trimmed by 4 bases and J by 0 bases, 4 bases remained unmatched. CDR3 size: 14 residues. Germline V lookup: CDR1 SGHRS, CDR2 YFSETQ. CDR3 residues: CASSAQGISYEQYF. As DNA, the CDR3 is TGCGCCAGCAGCGCACAGGGGATCTCCTACGAGCAGTACTTC.

The chain has TRBV6-2 or TRBV6-3 and TRBJ1-6, with unresolved D. The CDR3 is made up of 16 amino acids. The V end was cut by 2 bases, the J end by 5 bases, with 13 bases between. Germline-derived CDR1 and CDR2 are MNHEY and SVGEGT. In DNA form, the CDR3 reads TGTGCCAGCAGTTACATTATCGGCGGTGATAATTCACCCCTCCACTTT. It yields the protein CASSYIIGGDNSPLHF.

The chain carries TRBV10-3 and TRBJ1-2; no clear D. Trimming left V 0 bases short and J 4 bases short, with 15 bases between. The CDR3 covers 16 residues. Germline lookup yields CDR1 ENHRY and CDR2 SYGVKD. CDR3 in amino acids: CAISESIGVVGYGYTF. The CDR3 DNA follows: TGTGCCATCAGTGAGTCGATCGGAGTGGTGGGCTATGGCTACACCTTC.

The chain links TRBV14 to TRBJ1-2, with a weak D call TRBD1 (5 bases). CDR1 SGHDN and CDR2 FVKESK come from the germline V gene. Trimming removed 5 bases at V and 8 bases at J, with 21 bases between. The CDR3 is 15 amino acids. CDR3 sequence reads: CASSGSAGVLRGYTF. The CDR3 region has the DNA TGTGCCAGCAGCGGCTCAGCGGGGGTTTTGAGAGGCTACACCTTC.

The V gene is TRBV29-1, the J gene TRBJ2-1; 7 nucleotides line up with TRBD1. The CDR3 is made up of 15 amino acids. Germline CDR1 is SQVTM and CDR2 is ANQGSEA. The V and J ends lost 7 bases and 9 bases, in that order; junction bases with no gene match: 18. The CDR3 DNA reads as TGCAGCGCCCATCCGAGGGCAGGGGGTGAAGGTGAGCAGTTCTTC. Translation: CSAHPRAGGEGEQFF.

The chain combines TRBV18 with TRBJ2-3; D ambiguous. Germline loops: CDR1 KGHSH, CDR2 LQKENI. Trimming cost V 6 bases and J 2 bases, with 12 bases left between them. The CDR3 contains 14 residues. The CDR3 nucleotides read TGTGCCAGCTCTAGAGACAAGTTCACAGATACGCAGTATTTT. It translates to CASSRDKFTDTQYF.

As DNA, the CDR3 is TGTGCCAGTAGTATAGCGACAGGATACGAGCAGTACTTC. Residues: CASSIATGYEQYF. V usage is TRBV19 and J usage is TRBJ2-7; a weak D match, TRBD1 (6 bases). V was clipped by 1 base and J by 4 bases, with 8 bases between them. The CDR3 extends over 13 amino acids. Germline CDR1 is LNHDA and CDR2 is SQIVND (reference sequence).

This clone was counted between two and nine times. V gene TRBV5-1 combines with J gene TRBJ2-7, with D possibly matching TRBD2 (6 bases). This CDR3 has 12 amino acids. In germline, CDR1 is SGHRS, CDR2 YFSETQ. The germline V and J ends were trimmed by 5 bases and 3 bases, with 9 bases remaining between them. This CDR3 is CASRGGNYEQYF. The CDR3 coding sequence is TGCGCCAGCAGGGGGGGAAACTACGAGCAGTACTTC.

The chain uses TRBV2 and TRBJ2-1; weak D call: TRBD2 (6 bases). The germline V gene has CDR1 SNHLY and CDR2 FYNNEI. V lost 6 bases, J lost 8 bases, and 11 bases lay in between. This CDR3 contains 12 residues. The CDR3 nucleotides are TGTGCCAGCAGCCAAGGACTATATGAGCAGTTCTTC. Translating gives CASSQGLYEQFF.